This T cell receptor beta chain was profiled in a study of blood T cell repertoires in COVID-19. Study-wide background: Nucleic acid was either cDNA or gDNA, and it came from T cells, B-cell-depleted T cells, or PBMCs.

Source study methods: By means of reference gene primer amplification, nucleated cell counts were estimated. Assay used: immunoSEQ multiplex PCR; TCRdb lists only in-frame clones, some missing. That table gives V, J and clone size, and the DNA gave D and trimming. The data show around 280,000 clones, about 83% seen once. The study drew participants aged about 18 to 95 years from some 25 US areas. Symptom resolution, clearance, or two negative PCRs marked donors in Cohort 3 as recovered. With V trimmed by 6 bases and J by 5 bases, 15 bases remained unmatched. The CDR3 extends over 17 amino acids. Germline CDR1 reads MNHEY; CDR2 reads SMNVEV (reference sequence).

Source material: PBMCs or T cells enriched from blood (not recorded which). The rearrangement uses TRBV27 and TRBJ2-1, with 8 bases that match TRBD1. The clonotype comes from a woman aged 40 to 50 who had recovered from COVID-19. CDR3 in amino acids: CASRPRTGYGEHNEQFF. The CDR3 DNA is TGTGCCAGCAGGCCCCGGACAGGGTACGGGGAACACAATGAGCAGTTCTTC.